This T cell receptor beta chain was identified in a study of blood T cell repertoires in COVID-19. At the level of the study: Researchers got acute and convalescent COVID-19 samples from the United States, Italy and Spain. PBMCs, B-cell-depleted T cells, or T cells provided the cDNA or gDNA that made up the material.

Under the authors' procedure: Scientists estimated how many nucleated cells there were by amplifying reference gene primers. Clones were read by immunoSEQ multiplex PCR, and TCRdb kept only the in-frame ones, dropping some. Clone size and V and J calls were adopted from that table, with D and trimming inferred from the DNA. This sample has 150,000 to 200,000 clones, with approximately 87% found just once. Germline CDR1 is LNHDA and CDR2 is SQIVND (reference sequence). The CDR3 is 15 residues long. V was pared by 4 bases and J by 4 bases, with 5 bases of the junction left unmatched. This TCR was sampled from a man aged 35 to 55 with active or convalescent COVID-19. The chain is built from TRBV19 and TRBJ2-2, with 8 bases lining up with TRBD1. The specimen was peripheral blood. CDR3 DNA: TGTGCCAGTAGTAGCCAGGGGGCTGGCACCGGGGAGCTGTTTTTT. Its protein is CASSSQGAGTGELFF.